The rows below give T cell receptor beta chains drawn from one sample of a study of regulatory T cells in long-lasting Graves disease. TCRdb passed the multiplex PCR reads through MiXCR, listing each CDR3 protein once. The top ten hold around 50% of the sample, which has around 300,000 distinct CDR3 sequences, around 21% seen once. Sequences were derived from peripheral blood mononuclear cells (PBMCs), sampled when the disease was refractory, from a patient treated with antithyroid drugs. These receptors were obtained from a female donor with Graves disease. CDR3s include the opening cysteine and the closing phenylalanine or tryptophan. The D gene is left open where the match is weak. Expanded clones are given a class, and other clones once, few, many or no size at all.

V gene: TRBV7-2
clone size: -
D gene: -
J gene: TRBJ2-2
CDR3 DNA: TGTGCCAGCAGCTTAGTTCCTAGCGAAAGCACCGGGGAGCTGTTTTTT
CDR3 protein: CASSLVPSESTGELFF

V gene: TRBV7-9
clone size: many
D gene: TRBD2
J gene: TRBJ2-5
CDR3 DNA: TGTGCCAGCAGACCTAATTCCATCGCACCCGTCGGGACTAGACAAGAGACCCAGTACTTC
CDR3 protein: CASRPNSIAPVGTRQETQYF

V gene: TRBV9
clone size: few
D gene: TRBD2
J gene: TRBJ2-2
CDR3 DNA: TGTGCCAGCAGCGTAGTTGGGGACTACCATGGGGGGGAGCTGTTTTTT
CDR3 protein: CASSVVGDYHGGELFF

V gene: TRBV28
clone size: many
D gene: TRBD1
J gene: TRBJ2-5
CDR3 DNA: TGTGCCAGCAGTTGGGGTTTGGGACAGGGGGCTGTAAGACAAGAGACCCAGTACTTC
CDR3 protein: CASSWGLGQGAVRQETQYF

V gene: TRBV12-3/TRBV12-4
clone size: -
D gene: TRBD2
J gene: TRBJ2-7
CDR3 DNA: TGTGCCAGCAGAATGGGGACTAGCAGTACCTACGAGCAGTACTTC
CDR3 protein: CASRMGTSSTYEQYF

V gene: TRBV27
clone size: -
D gene: TRBD1
J gene: TRBJ1-6
CDR3 DNA: TGTGCCAGCAGGCCTTCGGCAGTCAGGGGGGCTTCACCCCTCCACTTT
CDR3 protein: CASRPSAVRGASPLHF

V gene: TRBV3-1
clone size: few
D gene: -
J gene: TRBJ1-2
CDR3 DNA: TGTGCCAGCAGCCTTAAGCTGGGGGGGGGGTTGCGCCGATTC
CDR3 protein: CASSLKLGGGLRRF

V gene: TRBV7-2
clone size: few
D gene: TRBD2
J gene: TRBJ2-3
CDR3 DNA: TGTGCCAGCAGCTTAGGGTTACTAGCGGATACAGATACGCAGTATTTT
CDR3 protein: CASSLGLLADTDTQYF

V gene: TRBV5-6
clone size: few
D gene: -
J gene: TRBJ1-5
CDR3 DNA: TGTGCCAGCACCTCATGGAGGGAGAATAGCAATCAGCCCCAGCATTTT
CDR3 protein: CASTSWRENSNQPQHF

V gene: TRBV28
clone size: -
D gene: -
J gene: TRBJ2-7
CDR3 DNA: TGTGCCAGCACCGAGTACAGGAGCTCCTACGAGCAGTACTTC
CDR3 protein: CASTEYRSSYEQYF

V gene: TRBV10-3
clone size: -
D gene: -
J gene: TRBJ2-7
CDR3 DNA: TGTGCCATCAGTGATATCCCTGAGGGCGAGCAGTACTTC
CDR3 protein: CAISDIPEGEQYF

V gene: TRBV7-2
clone size: many
D gene: -
J gene: TRBJ1-2
CDR3 DNA: TGTGCCAGCAGCTTGGGGGAAGGCTATGGCTACACCTTC
CDR3 protein: CASSLGEGYGYTF

V gene: TRBV7-2
clone size: many
D gene: -
J gene: TRBJ1-5
CDR3 DNA: TGTGCCAGCAGCTTAAATCGAGGTTATCAGCCCCAGCATTTT
CDR3 protein: CASSLNRGYQPQHF

V gene: TRBV29-1
clone size: few
D gene: -
J gene: TRBJ1-4
CDR3 DNA: TGCAGCGCCCGGGAGGGGCCTAATGAAAAACTGTTTTTT
CDR3 protein: CSAREGPNEKLFF

V gene: TRBV9
clone size: few
D gene: TRBD1
J gene: TRBJ2-7
CDR3 DNA: TGTGCCAGCAGTGAGACCGGGACAGGGGCGGACTACGAGCAGTACTTC
CDR3 protein: CASSETGTGADYEQYF

V gene: TRBV3-1
clone size: -
D gene: -
J gene: TRBJ1-6
CDR3 DNA: TGTGCCAGCAGCGCACAGGGCAATAATTCACCCCTCCACTTT
CDR3 protein: CASSAQGNNSPLHF

V gene: TRBV7-3
clone size: few
D gene: -
J gene: TRBJ2-3
CDR3 DNA: TGTGCCAGCAGGGGGATCTCCAGCACAGATACGCAGTATTTT
CDR3 protein: CASRGISSTDTQYF

V gene: TRBV6-1
clone size: few
D gene: -
J gene: TRBJ2-7
CDR3 DNA: TGTGCCAGCAGCGGACCGCCAGGCTACGAGCAGTACTTC
CDR3 protein: CASSGPPGYEQYF